This T cell receptor beta chain was captured in a study of molecular identifiers for immune sequencing clone quantification. Points from the study as a whole: Whereas clones above 20 RNA copies held under 1% of naive-cell molecules, they held over 98% of effector molecules.

A CD8+CD4-CCR7+CD45RA+ gate was used to sort naive CD8 T cells. Germline CDR1 is LGHDT and CDR2 is YNNKEL (reference sequence). The CDR3 covers 15 residues. V gave up 4 bases and J gave up 5 bases; unmatched junction bases: 7. This clonotype has just a few counts. Its antigen is not identified. TCRdb ran MiXCR on the PCR reads and lists one entry per CDR3 protein. The sample contains about 510,000 distinct CDR3 sequences, 20% to 25% of which appear only once. This clonotype originated in a human donor in good health. Some libraries in this study had Jurkat cell RNA spiked in. Material for sequencing was naive CD8+ T cells from blood, with Jurkat cell RNA spiked in. The subset is: FACS-sorted CD8+CD4-CCR7+CD45RA+ naive T cells. The chain has TRBV3-1 and TRBJ2-1, with 8 nucleotides matching TRBD2. As DNA, the CDR3 is TGTGCCAGCAGCCGCCCTGGAGCGGGAGACAATGAGCAGTTCTTC. This codes for CASSRPGAGDNEQFF.